This paragraph reports one T cell receptor (beta chain). This clone was seen at least ten times. Its antigen remains unidentified. Per-nucleotide qualities are absent, and no much larger clonotype sits a single base away. Reading from cysteine to phenylalanine, the CDR3 counts 14 amino acids. Only the CDR3 part of the read is kept: 42 bases, read in frame from the first base. CDR1 and CDR2, looked up from the germline V gene, are SGDLS and YYNGEE. V drops 2 bases and J drops 1 base, leaving 7 bases in between. No treatment had been received by any patient before thyroid surgery. Using T-cell receptor beta sequencing, the study looked back at clinical samples from patients collected from the early 2010s to the late 2010s. The record originates from a study of metastatic and nonmetastatic thyroid tumors (dated by TCRdb to the early 2020s). Study-level background: For patients with malignant and with benign thyroid disease, the researchers compared repertoires between peripheral blood samples and tumor or nodule tissue samples. Broad study findings and their caveats: In both blood and tumor samples, TCR beta diversity was reported to be significantly higher in malignant tumors than in benign nodules.

Library construction relied on PCR. Reads for this sample came from an Illumina HiSeq 4000. The TCR beta-chain CDR3 region of each patient was profiled by high-throughput sequencing. The study's processing was this. Drawing on CDR3 differences between clinicopathological groups, the researchers built a classifier meant to tell apart patients with distant-metastatic papillary thyroid cancer. The Shannon index was used to assess repertoire diversity, and the Morisita-Horn index was used to assess tumor-blood repertoire similarity. TCRdb's own reprocessing of the public reads used fastp at Q25 and MiXCR and kept productive beta chains. The V and J calls follow TCRdb's processing rather than the paper's. A total of approximately 35,000 clones appear in this sample, 15% of them only once. Roughly a fifth of the sample is held by the ten biggest clonotypes.

Sequenced: blood. The clonotype comes from a male donor with papillary thyroid cancer or a benign thyroid nodule (not recorded which). Some clones in this sample may be carry-over from other donors' samples. The chain employs TRBV9 and TRBJ1-3, with a tentative D gene TRBD1 over 5 matching bases. The DNA reads TGTGCCAGCAGCGTCTCAGGGTCTGGAAACACCATATATTTT. It is translated as CASSVSGSGNTIYF.